This T cell receptor (beta chain) was recovered during a study of blood T cell repertoires in COVID-19. This CDR3 spans 19 amino acids. Trimming stripped 1 base from V and 0 bases from J, with 16 bases between. In germline, CDR1 is SGHTA, CDR2 FQGNSA. The protocol was immunoSEQ multiplex PCR, while the TCRdb copy is restricted to in-frame clones and leaves out a portion. The repertoire holds some 170,000 clones, 60% to 85% seen once, with about 7.8% in the top ten. Input material: peripheral blood. This clonotype originated in a man aged 60 to 69 with acute or convalescent COVID-19. V gene TRBV7-2 combines with J gene TRBJ1-6, with D perhaps TRBD1 (6 bases). The DNA of the CDR3 is TGTGCCAGCAGCTTAGGTCACAGGGTAGGGAGCTCCTATAATTCACCCCTCCACTTT. Translated: CASSLGHRVGSSYNSPLHF.